The 23 T cell receptor beta chains in this list originate from one sample, sequenced in a study of blood T cell repertoires in COVID-19 (dated by TCRdb to 2018 to 2020). Libraries were made using the immunoSEQ multiplex PCR assay. This is the immuneACCESS table as TCRdb keeps it, with only in-frame sequences that have V and J called. A part of the clones is gone; compared with another copy, unresolved V genes explain less than half, and the rest is unexplained. The sample contains 450,000 or so clones, about 88% of them found a single time. Together, the top ten hold 0.8% to 0.9% of the sample. The material sequenced was peripheral blood. The receptors originated from a man between 18 and 35 years old with COVID-19, enrolled during active disease.

As regards this clone: Other DNA sequences in the same sample also yield this CDR3. The J gene is TRBJ2-1, the V gene TRBV5-1; 10 bases map to TRBD2. The CDR3 consists of 15 residues. J gave up 3 bases and V 4 bases, and 4 bases lay outside the gene matches. Germline CDR1 SGHRS, CDR2 YFSETQ. The CDR3 nucleotides read TGCGCCAGCAGCCGCGGACTAGCGGACTACAATGAGCAGTTCTTC. It specifies CASSRGLADYNEQFF.

This clone was detected a few times. The chain employs TRBV3-1 (or the pseudogene TRBV3-2) and TRBJ1-2; a possible D gene is TRBD1 (5 bases). Trimming pared 0 bases from V and 5 bases from J, leaving 13 bases between. This CDR3 is built from 15 residues. Germline lookup yields CDR1 LGHDT and CDR2 YNNKEL (reference sequence). CDR3 sequence reads: CASSQESGLQYGYTF. The DNA of the CDR3 is TGTGCCAGCAGCCAAGAATCGGGACTACAATATGGCTACACCTTC.

The chain links TRBV2 to TRBJ2-3; 7 nucleotides match TRBD2. This CDR3 region has 15 residues. Losses at the gene ends were 4 bases for V and 2 bases for J; bases not matched to a gene: 6. Germline loops: CDR1 SNHLY, CDR2 FYNNEI. This CDR3 reads CASSGLLAVTDTQYF. As DNA, the CDR3 is TGTGCCAGCAGTGGCCTCCTAGCGGTCACAGATACGCAGTATTTT.

The chain employs TRBV4-2 and TRBJ1-1; D is perhaps TRBD1 (5 bases). V was pared by 3 bases and J by 6 bases, with 11 bases between. Germline CDR1 LGHNA, CDR2 YNFKEQ. The length of the CDR3 is 13 residues. This CDR3 reads CASSQITGPEAFF. CDR3 sequence (DNA): TGTGCCAGCAGCCAGATAACAGGCCCTGAAGCTTTCTTT.

As concerns this clone: Other DNA sequences in this sample translate to the same CDR3. This chain connects TRBV5-4 to TRBJ1-2, with a weak D call TRBD1 (5 bases). Germline lookup yields CDR1 SGHNT and CDR2 YYREEE (reference sequence). The CDR3 runs 14 residues. The germline V and J ends were trimmed by 0 bases and 1 base, with 7 bases remaining between them. The chain's CDR3 is CASSLGGDNYGYTF. In DNA form, the CDR3 reads TGTGCCAGCAGCTTGGGGGGGGATAACTATGGCTACACCTTC.

This clone was observed a single time. The chain carries TRBV15 and TRBJ2-1; D ambiguous. Germline lookup yields CDR1 LNHNV and CDR2 YYDKDF (reference sequence). The CDR3 covers 12 residues. Deletions cut 1 base from V and 5 bases from J, with 3 bases between. The CDR3 bases are TGTGCCACCAGCAGAGCTAACAATGAGCAGTTCTTC. Encoded protein: CATSRANNEQFF.

The chain has TRBV29-1 and TRBJ2-2, with a tentative D call TRBD2 (5 bases). The germline CDR1 and CDR2 sequences are SQVTM and ANQGSEA. The V end lost 6 bases, the J end lost 0 bases, and 14 bases lay between the germline ends. The CDR3 is 15 amino acids. CDR3 amino acids: CSVISGAANTGELFF. DNA of the CDR3: TGCAGCGTAATCAGCGGAGCTGCGAACACCGGGGAGCTGTTTTTT.

The chain couples TRBV4-1 to TRBJ2-3; 11 nucleotides agree with TRBD2. The J segment lost 4 bases and the V segment lost 1 base, leaving 1 base of the junction unmatched. Germline V lookup: CDR1 MGHRA, CDR2 YSYEKL. The CDR3 extends over 15 amino acids. CDR3 bases: TGCGCCAGCAGCCAAGGACTAGCGGGGCCAGATACGCAGTATTTT. Translation gives CASSQGLAGPDTQYF.

This chain connects TRBV19 to TRBJ1-2, with TRBD1 matching over 9 bases. Germline loops: CDR1 LNHDA, CDR2 SQIVND (reference sequence). The CDR3 covers 18 residues. Trimming took 7 bases from V and 4 from J; bases not matched to a gene: 19. The CDR3 protein is CASIPDASGQGIGYGYTF. For the CDR3, the DNA is TGTGCCAGTATCCCGGATGCCTCGGGACAGGGTATCGGCTATGGCTACACCTTC.

This chain uses TRBV2 with TRBJ2-5, with a possible D match to TRBD1 (5 bases). Per germline, CDR1 SNHLY and CDR2 FYNNEI. The ends were cut back, 6 bases at V and 3 bases at J, with 5 bases in the middle. The CDR3 is 11 residues long. CDR3 region: CASRTEETQYF. DNA of the CDR3: TGTGCCAGCAGGACAGAAGAGACCCAGTACTTC.

This rearrangement joins TRBV19 to TRBJ1-2; TRBD1 matches 9 bases. Trimming cost V 5 bases and J 3 bases; bases outside gene matches: 4. The CDR3 is 14 amino acids. Germline V gives CDR1 LNHDA, CDR2 SQIVND (reference sequence). The CDR3 bases are TGTGCCAGTAGTTCCGGGACAGGGTACTATGGCTACACCTTC. Residues: CASSSGTGYYGYTF.

The chain is built from TRBV27 and TRBJ1-6; D uncertain. Trimming pared 5 bases from V and 0 bases from J, leaving 5 bases between. Germline V gene sequence: CDR1 MNHEY, CDR2 SMNVEV (reference sequence). The CDR3 extends over 14 amino acids. This CDR3 is CASSASSYNSPLHF. CDR3 DNA: TGTGCCAGCAGTGCTAGCTCCTATAATTCACCCCTCCACTTT.

The V and J genes are TRBV9 and TRBJ2-3; tentatively, D is TRBD2 (6 bases). There are 17 residues in the CDR3. CDR1 SGDLS and CDR2 YYNGEE come from the germline V gene. The V gene lost 3 bases and the J gene lost 0 bases, with 17 bases spanning the gap. As DNA, the CDR3 is TGTGCCAGCAGCGCTTTACTAGCAGGTACTAGCACAGATACGCAGTATTTT. This translates into CASSALLAGTSTDTQYF.

V is TRBV6-2 or TRBV6-3 and J is TRBJ2-2; 7 nucleotides agree with TRBD2. Losses at the gene ends were 4 bases for V and 5 bases for J; bases not matched to a gene: 22. This CDR3 has 20 amino acids. Germline CDR1 reads MNHEY; CDR2 reads SVGEGT. In DNA, the CDR3 is TGTGCCAGCAGTTCCGACCCTCTTTGGGGGGGACCCCCGGAAACCGGGGAGCTGTTTTTT. Amino acids: CASSSDPLWGGPPETGELFF.

This clone was detected a few times. J is TRBJ2-1 and V is TRBV2; 7 bases map to TRBD1. Germline CDR1 and CDR2: SNHLY and FYNNEI. J was trimmed by 10 bases and V by 7 bases; bases with no gene match: 4. CDR3 length: 11 residues. The CDR3 DNA sequence: TGTGCCAGCAATGGACAGGACGAGCAGTTCTTC. Translated: CASNGQDEQFF.

CDR3 nucleotide sequence: TGTGCCAGCAGCGTAGGGGGACAGGGGACCGGGGAGCTGTTTTTT. Translation gives CASSVGGQGTGELFF. The V gene is TRBV9, the J gene TRBJ2-2; TRBD1 matches at 10 bases. V was pared by 0 bases and J by 5 bases, with 1 base of the junction left unmatched. CDR3 length: 15 residues. CDR1 is SGDLS, CDR2 YYNGEE, per germline.

This chain joins TRBV2 and TRBJ2-7; no clear D gene. CDR1 SNHLY and CDR2 FYNNEI come from the germline V gene. The CDR3 runs to 11 residues. V dropped 7 bases and J dropped 3 bases, with 7 bases sitting between them. The CDR3 region is CASTEIYEQYF. CDR3 coding DNA: TGTGCCAGCACGGAGATCTACGAGCAGTACTTC.

The V call is TRBV11-2, the J call TRBJ1-1, with 7 bases fitting TRBD1. The CDR3 sequence is 15 residues long. Germline V gives CDR1 SGHAT, CDR2 FQNNGV. The V and J ends lost 1 base and 1 base, in that order; junction bases with no gene match: 3. This CDR3 is CASSLVTGANTEAFF. The CDR3 nucleotides read TGTGCCAGCAGCTTAGTAACAGGGGCGAACACTGAAGCTTTCTTT. Using reference TRBV11-2 and TRBJ1-1 for the parts outside the CDR3, the full variable domain is EAGVAQSPRYKIIEKRQSVAFWCNPISGHATLYWYQQILGQGPKLLIQFQNNGVVDDSQLPKDRFSAERLKGVDSTLKIQPAKLEDSAVYLCASSLVTGANTEAFFGQGTRLTVV.

The table lists this clone with a count of one. The V and J genes are TRBV6-2 or TRBV6-3 and TRBJ2-7; TRBD1 matches 8 bases. The CDR3 sequence is 13 residues long. After removal of 6 bases from V and 4 bases from J, the junction contained 5 bases not matched to a gene. Per the germline V gene, CDR1 is MNHEY and CDR2 is SVGEGT. CDR3 protein: CASSLHRGYEQYF. DNA of the CDR3: TGTGCCAGCAGCCTACACAGGGGGTACGAGCAGTACTTC.

Written as DNA, the CDR3 is TGTGCCAGCAGGGGACAGGGCCTTCAGCCCCAGCATTTT. This gives the protein CASRGQGLQPQHF. This rearrangement joins TRBV25-1 to TRBJ1-5; 9 bases match TRBD1. Unmatched junction bases numbered 3, after V lost 6 bases and J lost 6 bases. The CDR3 consists of 13 residues. CDR1 is MGHDK and CDR2 is SYGVNS in the germline V gene.

In this sample, this clone turned up once. The V and J genes are TRBV6-5 and TRBJ2-2; TRBD1 agrees at 10 bases. The CDR3 loop spans 16 amino acids. Trimming removed 4 bases from V and 5 bases from J; junction bases left unmatched: 7. Per germline, CDR1 MNHEY and CDR2 SVGAGI. This CDR3 is CASSSDRGRGTGELFF. The CDR3 bases are TGTGCCAGCAGTTCCGACAGGGGGCGCGGGACCGGGGAGCTGTTTTTT.

The V gene is TRBV7-2, the J gene TRBJ2-1; 11 bases agree with TRBD2. J was trimmed by 7 bases and V by 3 bases; bases with no gene match: 5. Germline assignment: CDR1 SGHTA and CDR2 FQGNSA. The CDR3 is made up of 15 amino acids. The CDR3 DNA sequence: TGTGCCAGCAGCTTGACTAGCGGGATAAAGAATGAGCAGTTCTTC. Protein product: CASSLTSGIKNEQFF.

V usage is TRBV6-5 and J usage is TRBJ1-6; 7 bases map to TRBD1. Germline loops: CDR1 MNHEY, CDR2 SVGAGI. The junction had 5 bases not matched to a gene; V was cut back by 0 bases and J by 9 bases. The CDR3 loop spans 15 amino acids. The CDR3 reads CASSYSVRGRSPLHF. CDR3 DNA: TGTGCCAGCAGTTACTCAGTTAGGGGGCGTTCACCCCTCCACTTT.